This TCR beta chain was profiled in a study of metastatic and nonmetastatic thyroid tumors. TCRdb reanalyzed the PCR reads via MiXCR. The sample has over 55,000 clones, 30% seen once. Among the patients, none had received any treatment before thyroid surgery. Germline CDR1 and CDR2: DFQATT and SNEGSKA (reference sequence). The CDR3 covers 14 residues. Deletions cut 6 bases from V and 3 bases from J, with 17 bases between. This clonotype was obtained from a female donor with papillary thyroid cancer or a benign thyroid nodule (not recorded which). Some clones in this sample may be carry-over from other donors' samples. This sequence joins TRBV20-1 and TRBJ1-2; a weak D match, TRBD1 (6 bases). Sample: blood. CDR3 region: CSATGPGHDYGYTF. CDR3 nucleotides: TGCAGTGCCACGGGGCCGGGACACGACTATGGCTACACCTTC.